These 17 T cell receptor beta chains came from one sample sequenced in a study of blood T cell repertoires in COVID-19. Generated by immunoSEQ multiplex PCR, the TCRdb table keeps only in-frame clones and is missing some. The table records about 250,000 clones, about 84% of them present only once. Sequences were obtained from peripheral blood. These receptors all come from a woman of 80 years or more with acute or convalescent COVID-19.

The chain combines TRBV13 with TRBJ2-7, with D possibly TRBD1 on 6 matching bases. The CDR3 is 12 amino acids. The V end lost 5 bases, the J end lost 9 bases, and 14 bases lay between the germline ends. Germline V gene lookup returns CDR1 PRHDT and CDR2 FYEKMQ (reference sequence). CDR3 DNA: TGTGCCAGCAGCCAGGGGCGCATGGTGCAGTACTTC. Protein product: CASSQGRMVQYF.

The chain uses TRBV7-8 and TRBJ2-1, with a weak D call TRBD2 (5 bases). The V gene lost 5 bases and the J gene lost 9 bases, with 8 bases spanning the gap. The CDR3 is made up of 11 amino acids. Germline CDR1 SGHVS, CDR2 FQNEAQ. In DNA, the CDR3 is TGTGCCAGCAGCCCTAGCTTTGAGCAGTTCTTC. Its translation is CASSPSFEQFF.

V gene TRBV6-5 combines with J gene TRBJ2-7; 7 bases match TRBD2. Germline trimming cut 0 bases from V and 2 bases from J; bases unmatched to any gene: 7. The CDR3 totals 16 residues. CDR1 and CDR2 (germline): MNHEY, SVGAGI. For the CDR3, the DNA is TGTGCCAGCAGTTACTCCCTCGCGGGGGAGACCTACGAGCAGTACTTC. Translating gives CASSYSLAGETYEQYF.

The chain combines TRBV19 with TRBJ2-1; perhaps TRBD2 as D (6 bases). V was trimmed by 5 bases and J by 0 bases, leaving 11 bases between them. Germline CDR1 LNHDA, CDR2 SQIVND (reference sequence). The length of the CDR3 is 15 residues. The CDR3 DNA reads TGTGCCAGTAGTGGGGACTTTAGCTCCTACAATGAGCAGTTCTTC. Translating gives CASSGDFSSYNEQFF. Using reference TRBV19 and TRBJ2-1 for the parts outside the CDR3, the full variable domain is DGGITQSPKYLFRKEGQNVTLSCEQNLNHDAMYWYRQDPGQGLRLIYYSQIVNDFQKGDIAEGYSVSREKKESFPLTVTSAQKNPTAFYLCASSGDFSSYNEQFFGPGTRLTVL.

The chain is built from TRBV12-3 or TRBV12-4 and TRBJ2-1; 7 positions agree with TRBD2. The CDR3 length is 11 residues. V trimming: 3 bases; J trimming: 13 bases; junction bases outside the gene matches: 3. The CDR3 protein is CASSFQRDQFF. CDR3 nucleotide sequence: TGTGCCAGCAGTTTCCAGCGGGATCAGTTCTTC.

This clone is a singleton in its sample. V usage is TRBV5-1 and J usage is TRBJ2-2; unclear D gene. V was shortened by 2 bases and J by 4 bases, with 9 bases between the two germline ends. Germline loops: CDR1 SGHRS, CDR2 YFSETQ. CDR3 length: 14 amino acids. CDR3 sequence: CASSFREVTGELFF. For the CDR3, the DNA is TGCGCCAGCAGCTTTCGTGAGGTCACCGGGGAGCTGTTTTTT.

CDR3 DNA sequence: TGTGCCAGCAGCCAAGATCATTCTGGGGCCAACGTCCTGACTTTC. Its protein is CASSQDHSGANVLTF. The rearrangement joins TRBV3-1 (or the pseudogene TRBV3-2) to TRBJ2-6; D is uncertain. Germline CDR1 reads LGHDT; CDR2 reads YNNKEL (reference sequence). The ends were cut back, 0 bases at V and 1 base at J, with 4 bases in the middle. There are 15 residues in the CDR3.

CDR3: CASIGQGKRSSGNTIYF. Here the CDR3 DNA reads TGTGCCAGCATCGGACAGGGTAAGAGGAGCTCTGGAAACACCATATATTTT. The V call is TRBV7-9, the J call TRBJ1-3, with 8 bases fitting TRBD1. There are 17 residues in the CDR3. Germline trimming cut 7 bases from V and 0 bases from J; bases unmatched to any gene: 11. Germline CDR1 SEHNR, CDR2 FQNEAQ (reference sequence). The full variable domain, its missing parts supplied by reference TRBV7-9 and TRBJ1-3, is DTGVSQNPRHKITKRGQNVTFRCDPISEHNRLYWYRQTLGQGPEFLTYFQNEAQLEKSRLLSDRFSAERPKGSFSTLEIQRTEQGDSAMYLCASIGQGKRSSGNTIYFGEGSWLTVV.

The chain couples TRBV11-2 to TRBJ2-1, with D maybe TRBD1 (6 bases). The CDR3 sequence is 13 residues long. V gave up 5 bases and J gave up 3 bases, with 8 bases separating them. The V gene's germline CDR1 is SGHAT and CDR2 FQNNGV. This CDR3 is CASSPGHYNEQFF. The CDR3 DNA is TGTGCCAGCAGCCCGGGACACTACAATGAGCAGTTCTTC.

The chain couples TRBV9 to TRBJ2-1, with TRBD2 matching 9 bases. Trimming removed 4 bases from V and 3 bases from J; junction bases left unmatched: 14. There are 18 residues in the CDR3. Germline V gene sequence: CDR1 SGDLS, CDR2 YYNGEE. The CDR3 coding sequence is TGTGCCAGCAGCTCCCCTCGACGGGGTAGCGGGGGCTACAATGAGCAGTTCTTC. Translating it yields CASSSPRRGSGGYNEQFF. The whole variable domain, filled in from reference TRBV9 and TRBJ2-1, reads DSGVTQTPKHLITATGQRVTLRCSPRSGDLSVYWYQQSLDQGLQFLIQYYNGEERAKGNILERFSAQQFPDLHSELNLSSLELGDSALYFCASSSPRRGSGGYNEQFFGPGTRLTVL.

V is TRBV10-2 and J is TRBJ2-7, with 10 bases matching TRBD2. The CDR3 length is 18 residues. V shed 0 bases, J shed 0 bases, and the junction held 8 bases outside the gene matches. CDR1 WSHSY and CDR2 SAAADI come from the germline V gene. The CDR3 reads CASSESASGSASSYEQYF. The CDR3, as DNA: TGCGCCAGCAGTGAGTCGGCTAGCGGGAGCGCCAGCTCCTACGAGCAGTACTTC.

The chain uses TRBV4-2 and TRBJ1-2; 7 nucleotides align to TRBD1. The CDR3 loop spans 15 amino acids. Germline V CDR1 and CDR2: LGHNA, YNFKEQ. The J segment lost 4 bases and the V segment lost 2 bases, leaving 7 bases of the junction unmatched. The CDR3 DNA is TGTGCCAGCAGCCAAATACAGGGGACGGGCTATGGCTACACCTTC. Translating gives CASSQIQGTGYGYTF.

The chain uses TRBV9 and TRBJ2-7; 9 bases map to TRBD1. CDR1 is SGDLS and CDR2 is YYNGEE in the germline V gene. The ends lost 2 bases at V and 6 bases at J; junction bases unmatched: 9. The CDR3 length is 15 residues. The CDR3 DNA reads as TGTGCCAGCAGCGTTGCCGGGACAGGGTACGGCGAGCAGTACTTC. It is translated as CASSVAGTGYGEQYF.

V gene TRBV30 combines with J gene TRBJ1-2, with TRBD1 as a possible D gene (5 bases). From germline, CDR1 is GTSNPN and CDR2 SVGIG (reference sequence). V lost 0 bases and J 6 bases, leaving 14 bases between the germline ends. CDR3 length: 14 residues. This CDR3 is CAWSVRPGGDGYTF. DNA of the CDR3: TGTGCCTGGAGTGTTCGGCCGGGGGGTGATGGCTACACCTTC. The full variable domain, in which reference TRBV30 and TRBJ1-2 provide the parts outside the CDR3, is SQTIHQWPATLVQPVGSPLSLECTVEGTSNPNLYWYRQAAGRGLQLLFYSVGIGQISSEVPQNLSASRPQDRQFILSSKKLLLSDSGFYLCAWSVRPGGDGYTFGSGTRLTVV.

The rearrangement links TRBV5-1 to TRBJ1-5; TRBD1 matches 8 bases. This CDR3 has 15 residues. From germline, CDR1 is SGHRS and CDR2 YFSETQ. The V gene end was trimmed by 3 bases and the J gene end by 1 base; junction bases not matched to a gene: 3. The chain's CDR3 is CASSWGTGSNQPQHF. CDR3 coding DNA: TGCGCCAGCAGCTGGGGGACAGGCAGCAATCAGCCCCAGCATTTT.

CDR3 sequence (DNA): TGTGCCAGCAGTGAAGTTGTACTAGCGGGGGTGAAACAAGAGACCCAGTACTTC. Translation gives CASSEVVLAGVKQETQYF. This rearrangement joins TRBV2 to TRBJ2-5; 11 nucleotides line up with TRBD2. Germline lookup yields CDR1 SNHLY and CDR2 FYNNEI. There are 18 residues in the CDR3. The trim removed 1 base at V and 2 bases at J, leaving 9 bases unmatched.

The CDR3 DNA sequence: TGTGCCAGCAGGGGGCTTAATCAGCCCCAGCATTTT. Amino acid sequence: CASRGLNQPQHF. V gene TRBV6-5 combines with J gene TRBJ1-5; the D gene is possibly TRBD1 (5 bases). The CDR3 is made up of 12 amino acids. Looked up from germline, CDR1 is MNHEY and CDR2 is SVGAGI. The ends were cut back, 6 bases at V and 4 bases at J, with 7 bases in the middle.